Here is one T cell receptor (beta chain) with its context. These data are taken from a study of cytomegalovirus exposure and HLA in healthy donors. The PCR used 60 Vbeta and 13 Jbeta primers. The repertoire was sequenced with immunoSEQ multiplex PCR; TCRdb's copy has only in-frame clones and lacks some. The top ten hold approximately 6.5% of the sample, which has around 200,000 clones, roughly 82% seen once. Sequencing input: PBMCs. This TCR was sampled from a middle-aged man in good health and CMV-seropositive.

The CDR3 loop is CASSQGATGAVNEKLFF. The CDR3 DNA is TGTGCCAGCAGCCAAGGCGCGACGGGAGCAGTTAATGAAAAACTGTTTTTT. The chain is built from TRBV14 and TRBJ1-4; D gene ambiguous. The germline V gene encodes CDR1 SGHDN and CDR2 FVKESK. V gave up 1 base and J gave up 4 bases, with 16 bases separating them. There are 17 residues in the CDR3.